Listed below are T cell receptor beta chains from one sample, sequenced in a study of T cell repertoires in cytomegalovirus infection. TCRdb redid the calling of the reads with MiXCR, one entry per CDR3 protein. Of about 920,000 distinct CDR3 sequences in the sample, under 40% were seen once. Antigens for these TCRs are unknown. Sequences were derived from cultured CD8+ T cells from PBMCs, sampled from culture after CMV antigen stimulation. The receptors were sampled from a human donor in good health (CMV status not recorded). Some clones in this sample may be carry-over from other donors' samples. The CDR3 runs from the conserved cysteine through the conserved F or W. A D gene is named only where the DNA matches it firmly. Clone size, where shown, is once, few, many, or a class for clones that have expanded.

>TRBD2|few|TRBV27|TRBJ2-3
TGTGCCAGCAGTTTAATAGCGGGGGTAGGCACAGATACGCAGTATTTT
CASSLIAGVGTDTQYF
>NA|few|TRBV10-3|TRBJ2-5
TGTGCCATCAGGGGTTCCGAAGAGACCCAGTACTTC
CAIRGSEETQYF
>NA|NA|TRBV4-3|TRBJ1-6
TGCGCCAGCAGCCAATGGGGGGGTCTCACGGACCCTAGCTCCTATAATTCACCCCTCCACTTT
CASSQWGGLTDPSSYNSPLHF
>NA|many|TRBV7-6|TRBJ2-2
TGTGCCAGCAGCTTGGCCTCCGGGACCGAGAACACCGGGGAGCTGTTTTTT
CASSLASGTENTGELFF
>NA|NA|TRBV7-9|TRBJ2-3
TGTGCCAGCAGCTTTTCGGTGGGAAGCACAGATACGCAGTATTTT
CASSFSVGSTDTQYF
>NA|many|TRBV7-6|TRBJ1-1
TGTGCCAGCAGCTTAGATCCAGGTGGGACTGAAGCTTTCTTT
CASSLDPGGTEAFF
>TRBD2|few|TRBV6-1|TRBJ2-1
TGTGCCAGCAGTGGCGTATCTAGCGGGGGGCTCAATTACAATGAGCAGTTCTTC
CASSGVSSGGLNYNEQFF
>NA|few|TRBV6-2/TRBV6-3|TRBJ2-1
TGTGCCAGCAGTGCGGATAAAGAGGGCAATGAGCAGTTCTTC
CASSADKEGNEQFF
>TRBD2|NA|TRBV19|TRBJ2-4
TGTGCCAGTAGTATAGGCGCTAGCGGCAAAAACATTCAGTACTTC
CASSIGASGKNIQYF
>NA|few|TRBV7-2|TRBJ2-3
TGTGCCAGCAGCTTAGAGGTACTAGCTCTTAGCACAGATACGCAGTATTTT
CASSLEVLALSTDTQYF
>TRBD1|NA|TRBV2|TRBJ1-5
TGTGCCAGCAGTGCCCGGGACAGGCCCTCCGGACAGCCCCAGCATTTT
CASSARDRPSGQPQHF
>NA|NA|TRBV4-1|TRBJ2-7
TGCGCCAGCAGCCGAGATAGGTTCGACGAGCAGTACTTC
CASSRDRFDEQYF
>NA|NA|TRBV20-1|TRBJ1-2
TGCAGTGCTAGAGATCAGGGCAGAGCTAACTATGGCTACACCTTC
CSARDQGRANYGYTF
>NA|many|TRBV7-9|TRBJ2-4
TGTGCCAGCAGCCCCCCGGGACAAGAAAACATTCAGTACTTC
CASSPPGQENIQYF
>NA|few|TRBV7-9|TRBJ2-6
TGTGCCAGCAGCTCGACAGTCCCCGCGGCTGGGGCCAACGTCCTGACTTTC
CASSSTVPAAGANVLTF
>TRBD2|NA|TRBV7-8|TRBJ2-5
TGTGCCAGCAGCTTAACTTGGGCTAGCGGTCAAGAGACCCAGTACTTC
CASSLTWASGQETQYF
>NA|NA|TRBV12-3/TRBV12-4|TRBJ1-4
TGTGCCAGCAGTCAATCGCCGGGCCCTAATGAAAAACTGTTTTTT
CASSQSPGPNEKLFF
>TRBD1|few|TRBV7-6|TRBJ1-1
TGTGCCAGCAGCTTACTACAGGGGGCGCGGGCTGAAGCTTTCTTT
CASSLLQGARAEAFF
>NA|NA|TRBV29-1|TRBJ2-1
TGCAGCGTTGCCCCCGGCTCCTACAATGAGCAGTTCTTC
CSVAPGSYNEQFF
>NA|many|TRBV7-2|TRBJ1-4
TGTGCCAGCAGCTTAGTAAGGGGGGCGCGGGAAAAACTGTTTTTT
CASSLVRGAREKLFF
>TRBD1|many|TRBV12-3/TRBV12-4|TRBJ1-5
TGTGCCAGCAGTTACAGGGGATTGGGGCAGCCCCAGCATTTT
CASSYRGLGQPQHF
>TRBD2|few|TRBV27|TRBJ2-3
TGTGCCAGCAGTCTACCTGTAGCGGGGGGGCTTGATACTGATACGCAGTATTTT
CASSLPVAGGLDTDTQYF
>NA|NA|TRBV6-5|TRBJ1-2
TGTACCAGCAGTCCTCAGGGCTATGTCCGGGCTAACTATGGCTACACCTTC
CTSSPQGYVRANYGYTF
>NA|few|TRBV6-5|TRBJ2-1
TGTGCCAGCAGTTACGTGGCATCGGGTGAGCAGTTCTTC
CASSYVASGEQFF
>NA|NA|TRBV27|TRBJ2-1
TGTGCCAGCAGTTTCATCACAGGGCTCCACTCCTACAATGAGCAGTTCTTC
CASSFITGLHSYNEQFF
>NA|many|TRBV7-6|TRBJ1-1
TGTGCCAGCAGCTTACACCCGGAGCGTACAGGGGAAGCTTTCTTT
CASSLHPERTGEAFF
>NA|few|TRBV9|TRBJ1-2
TGTGCCAGCAGTGAGGACAGAAGCTATGGCTACACCTTC
CASSEDRSYGYTF
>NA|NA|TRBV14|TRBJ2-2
TGTGCCAGCAGCCGGTGGACGGTAGACACCGGGGAGCTGTTTTTT
CASSRWTVDTGELFF
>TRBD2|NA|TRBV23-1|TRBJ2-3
TGCGCCAGCCGAACTAGCGGGGGGGCGTCGTTGGATACGCAGTATTTT
CASRTSGGASLDTQYF
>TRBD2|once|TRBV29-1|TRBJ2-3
TGCAGCGTTGAAGACGGGACTAGCGGGTCTAAAAGCACAGATACGCAGTATTTT
CSVEDGTSGSKSTDTQYF
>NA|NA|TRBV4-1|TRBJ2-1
TGCACCAGCAGCCAAGGGGGGAATGAGCAGTTCTTC
CTSSQGGNEQFF
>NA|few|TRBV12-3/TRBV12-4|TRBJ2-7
TGTGCCAGCAGTTGGGGCCGACACGAGCAGTACTTC
CASSWGRHEQYF
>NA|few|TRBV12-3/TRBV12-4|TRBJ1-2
TGTGCCAGCAGTTTGGTTCGGATAGGTGCCAATGGCTACACCTTC
CASSLVRIGANGYTF
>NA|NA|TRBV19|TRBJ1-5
TGTGCCACTCAAACCGGGAGTTTCAATCAGCCCCAGCATTTT
CATQTGSFNQPQHF
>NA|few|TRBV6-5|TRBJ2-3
TGTGCCAGCAGTTACTCGACGGGGGGCCTGGGCACAGATACGCAGTATTTT
CASSYSTGGLGTDTQYF
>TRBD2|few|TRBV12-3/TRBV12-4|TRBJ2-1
TGTGCCAGCAGTCCCCCCCCAGCGGGGTACAATGAGCAGTTCTTC
CASSPPPAGYNEQFF
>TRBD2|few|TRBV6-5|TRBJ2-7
TGTGCCAGCAGTTACTCCGCTAGCGGGGGTCTCTACGAGCAGTACTTC
CASSYSASGGLYEQYF
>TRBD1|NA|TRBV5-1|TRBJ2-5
TGCGCCAGCAGCTACTCCGGGACAGGGAGCGAGACCCAGTACTTC
CASSYSGTGSETQYF
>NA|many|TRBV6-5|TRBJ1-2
TGTGCCAGCAGTTACTCGTCGGCATCCCTCCGCTATGGCTACACCTTC
CASSYSSASLRYGYTF
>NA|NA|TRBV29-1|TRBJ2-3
TGCAGCGGAGAAGGGGAGAGCACAGATACGCAGTATTTT
CSGEGESTDTQYF
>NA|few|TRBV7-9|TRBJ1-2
TGTGCCAGCAGCCCTCCGATTAGCGGGGAGAACTATGGCTACACCTTC
CASSPPISGENYGYTF
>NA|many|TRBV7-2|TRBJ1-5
TGTGCCAGCAGCTTAGACGCCAGCCCGGCGTGGCCCCAGCATTTT
CASSLDASPAWPQHF
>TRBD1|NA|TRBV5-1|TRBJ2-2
TGCGCCAGCGGCTTGGGACAGAGCACCGGGGAGCTGTTTTTT
CASGLGQSTGELFF
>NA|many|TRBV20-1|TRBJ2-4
TGCAGTGCTAGAGATCTCACAGGTCGAAACATTCAGTACTTC
CSARDLTGRNIQYF
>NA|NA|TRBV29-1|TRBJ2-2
TGCAGCGTTGACAGGGAGGACGGGGAGCTGTTTTTT
CSVDREDGELFF
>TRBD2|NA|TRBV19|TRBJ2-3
TGTGCCAGTAGTAATGCGGGGGGAACCACAGATACGCAGTATTTT
CASSNAGGTTDTQYF
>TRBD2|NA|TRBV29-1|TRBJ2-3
TGCAGCGTTCAACTAGCGGGGGGGCCGGCAGATACGCAGTATTTT
CSVQLAGGPADTQYF
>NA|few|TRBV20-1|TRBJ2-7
TGCAGTGCCCCGACGGACACCTACGAGCAGTACTTC
CSAPTDTYEQYF
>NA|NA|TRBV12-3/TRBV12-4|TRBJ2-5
TGTGCCAGCAGCGAGGGACACCTAGAGACCCAGTACTTC
CASSEGHLETQYF